One and the same sample provided the 31 T cell receptor beta chains below, sequenced in a study of cytomegalovirus exposure and HLA in healthy donors. Primers included in the PCR were 60 Vbeta and 13 Jbeta primers. The protocol was immunoSEQ multiplex PCR, while the TCRdb copy is restricted to in-frame clones and leaves out a portion. The table has about 67,000 clones, about 82% seen once. Sequencing input: PBMCs. Receptors originate from a woman aged 25 to 39 in good health and CMV-seronegative.

This clone came up a few times. The J gene is TRBJ2-1, the V gene TRBV6-1; TRBD2 matches 7 bases. Looked up from germline, CDR1 is MNHNS and CDR2 is SASEGT. The CDR3 is 14 amino acids. V gave up 6 bases and J gave up 3 bases; unmatched junction bases: 5. The CDR3 DNA is TGTGCCAGCAGGGGTGGGGGGGGCTACAATGAGCAGTTCTTC. It specifies CASRGGGGYNEQFF.

This chain uses TRBV7-2 with TRBJ2-7; 7 bases are a match to TRBD2. From germline, CDR1 is SGHTA and CDR2 FQGNSA. This CDR3 spans 15 amino acids. Germline trimming cut 5 bases from V and 2 bases from J; bases unmatched to any gene: 9. CDR3 sequence reads: CASSDRLAGTYEQYF. The CDR3 DNA sequence: TGTGCCAGCAGCGACCGCTTAGCGGGCACCTACGAGCAGTACTTC. The full variable domain, its missing parts supplied by reference TRBV7-2 and TRBJ2-7, is GAGVSQSPSNKVTEKGKDVELRCDPISGHTALYWYRQSLGQGLEFLIYFQGNSAPDKSGLPSDRFSAERTGGSVSTLTIQRTQQEDSAVYLCASSDRLAGTYEQYFGPGTRLTVT.

In DNA, the CDR3 is TGCGCCAGCAGTCTGGGCGGGCCAGGTGCTGAAGCTTTCTTT. Its protein product is CASSLGGPGAEAFF. The V call is TRBV5-1, the J call TRBJ1-1; D is ambiguous. CDR1 is SGHRS and CDR2 is YFSETQ in the germline V gene. This CDR3 spans 14 amino acids. With 5 bases removed from V and 6 bases from J, the gap between germline ends came to 17 bases. Drawing the rest from reference TRBV5-1 and TRBJ1-1, the complete variable domain is KAGVTQTPRYLIKTRGQQVTLSCSPISGHRSVSWYQQTPGQGLQFLFEYFSETQRNKGNFPGRFSGRQFSNSRSEMNVSTLELGDSALYLCASSLGGPGAEAFFGQGTRLTVV.

The chain links TRBV7-9 to TRBJ1-4, with D tentatively TRBD1 (5 bases). CDR1 and CDR2 (germline): SEHNR, FQNEAQ (reference sequence). With 6 bases removed from V and 7 bases from J, the gap between germline ends came to 9 bases. CDR3 length equals 12 residues. CDR3: CASRYRGEKLFF. The CDR3 DNA is TGTGCCAGCAGATATAGGGGTGAAAAACTGTTTTTT.

CDR3 DNA: TGTGCCAGCAGCCAAGCGGGAGGTGAGGAGCAGTACTTC. As protein: CASSQAGGEEQYF. This rearrangement joins TRBV7-9 to TRBJ2-7, with 9 bases fitting TRBD2. This CDR3 comprises 13 residues. The germline gives CDR1 SEHNR, CDR2 FQNEAQ (reference sequence). J gave up 7 bases and V 5 bases, and 6 bases lay outside the gene matches. Together with reference TRBV7-9 and TRBJ2-7, the CDR3 gives the full variable domain: DTGVSQNPRHKITKRGQNVTFRCDPISEHNRLYWYRQTLGQGPEFLTYFQNEAQLEKSRLLSDRFSAERPKGSFSTLEIQRTEQGDSAMYLCASSQAGGEEQYFGPGTRLTVT.

The V and J genes are TRBV5-1 and TRBJ2-3; 10 nucleotides agree with TRBD2. The ends lost 7 bases at V and 4 bases at J; junction bases unmatched: 6. Looked up from germline, CDR1 is SGHRS and CDR2 is YFSETQ. The CDR3 runs to 14 residues. DNA of the CDR3: TGCGCCAGCGGAAGCGGGGGGGCCCCAGATACGCAGTATTTT. Translated, it gives CASGSGGAPDTQYF.

The rearrangement uses TRBV11-2 and TRBJ1-4, with 10 bases lining up with TRBD1. The V gene end was trimmed by 3 bases and the J gene end by 6 bases; junction bases not matched to a gene: 1. Germline CDR1 reads SGHAT; CDR2 reads FQNNGV. CDR3 length: 14 residues. CDR3 DNA sequence: TGTGCCAGCAGCTTCGGGACAGGGGATGAAAAACTGTTTTTT. Protein sequence: CASSFGTGDEKLFF.

The chain employs TRBV6-5 and TRBJ1-6, with D perhaps TRBD1 (5 bases). The CDR3 is 13 amino acids. V lost 6 bases and J lost 8, with 11 bases in between. From germline, CDR1 is MNHEY and CDR2 SVGAGI. The CDR3 nucleotides read TGTGCCAGCAGGCCCCGGGGGGATTCACCCCTCCACTTT. Its translation: CASRPRGDSPLHF.

V usage is TRBV10-3 and J usage is TRBJ2-1, with 10 positions matching TRBD1. J lost 6 bases, V lost 7 bases, and 9 bases had no gene match. Germline V gives CDR1 ENHRY, CDR2 SYGVKD. This CDR3 is 15 amino acids long. CDR3 residues: CAINAGTGATNEQFF. CDR3 DNA: TGTGCCATCAACGCCGGGACAGGGGCGACCAATGAGCAGTTCTTC.

In DNA, the CDR3 is TGTGCCAGCAGCCTACGACAGGGACAGCCCCAGCATTTT. It yields the protein CASSLRQGQPQHF. The rearrangement links TRBV7-3 to TRBJ1-5; 7 bases are a match to TRBD1. With V trimmed by 5 bases and J by 7 bases, 5 bases remained unmatched. Germline V lookup: CDR1 SGHTA, CDR2 FQGTGA. The CDR3 contains 13 residues.

This chain links TRBV29-1 with TRBJ1-2; D is uncertain. V shed 7 bases and J shed 8 bases, with 14 bases lying between them. Looked up from germline, CDR1 is SQVTM and CDR2 is ANQGSEA. This CDR3 spans 11 amino acids. The DNA for the CDR3 is TGCAGCGGGGAGTTTGGGTCGGGCTACACCTTC. Translation gives CSGEFGSGYTF.

The V gene is TRBV4-2, the J gene TRBJ1-5, with 7 bases lining up with TRBD1. CDR1 and CDR2 (germline): LGHNA, YNFKEQ. CDR3 length equals 15 residues. J was trimmed by 0 bases and V by 4 bases; bases with no gene match: 3. In DNA form, the CDR3 reads TGTGCCAGCAGCCGGGACAGAAATAGCAATCAGCCCCAGCATTTT. Translated, it gives CASSRDRNSNQPQHF.

The chain has TRBV5-4 and TRBJ1-4; D may be TRBD1 (5 bases). Trimming stripped 9 bases from V and 2 bases from J, with 23 bases between. This CDR3 is 17 amino acids long. Germline assignment: CDR1 SGHNT and CDR2 YYREEE (reference sequence). In DNA, the CDR3 is TGTGCCACTTCGGGTCGGGGGTCAACCCCTACTAATGAAAAACTGTTTTTT. Its protein is CATSGRGSTPTNEKLFF.

This clone was seen only once. This chain connects TRBV19 to TRBJ1-1; 9 bases match TRBD1. The CDR3 is 13 amino acids. Germline loops: CDR1 LNHDA, CDR2 SQIVND (reference sequence). J was trimmed by 5 bases and V by 6 bases; bases with no gene match: 4. The CDR3 protein is CASRDRGRTEAFF. CDR3 DNA: TGTGCCAGTAGGGACAGGGGTCGGACTGAAGCTTTCTTT.

This clone was recorded a few times. The genes are TRBV28 and TRBJ1-2; 7 nucleotides line up with TRBD1. CDR1 is MDHEN and CDR2 is SYDVKM in the germline V gene. This CDR3 has 15 amino acids. V was clipped by 4 bases and J by 1 base; unmatched bases: 6. The CDR3 DNA reads as TGTGCCAGCAGTTCCCCGGGACAGAATAACTATGGCTACACCTTC. Protein product: CASSSPGQNNYGYTF.

V gene TRBV10-3 combines with J gene TRBJ2-7; D is possibly TRBD2 (6 bases). V was trimmed by 6 bases and J by 6 bases, leaving 18 bases between them. The length of the CDR3 is 14 residues. Germline V CDR1 and CDR2: ENHRY, SYGVKD. The CDR3: CAIRPGSQEGEQYF. CDR3 bases: TGTGCCATCAGGCCCGGCAGCCAGGAGGGCGAGCAGTACTTC.

This clone was detected only a few times. This CDR3 is CASSPRQPEQYF. CDR3 in DNA: TGTGCCAGCAGTCCTAGACAGCCCGAGCAGTACTTC. This chain uses TRBV6-1 with TRBJ2-7; D might be TRBD1 (5 bases). CDR1 MNHNS and CDR2 SASEGT come from the germline V gene. Trimming pared 5 bases from V and 6 bases from J, leaving 11 bases between. The CDR3 spans 12 residues.

The table lists this clone with a few counts. V gene TRBV5-4 combines with J gene TRBJ1-1; D call uncertain. This CDR3 is built from 14 residues. V was clipped by 1 base and J by 4 bases, with 11 bases between them. Germline assignment: CDR1 SGHNT and CDR2 YYREEE (reference sequence). The CDR3 reads CASSLSRGGTEAFF. The CDR3 nucleotides are TGTGCCAGCAGCTTGTCTCGGGGAGGCACTGAAGCTTTCTTT.

This clone was observed a few times. The genes are TRBV6-6 and TRBJ1-6, with TRBD1 matching 8 bases. V lost 6 bases and J lost 9; bases outside the gene matches: 1. Germline assignment: CDR1 MNHNY and CDR2 SVGAGI (reference sequence). The CDR3 extends over 12 amino acids. The CDR3 region is CASRGQASPLHF. The DNA of the CDR3 is TGTGCCAGCAGGGGACAGGCTTCACCCCTCCACTTT.

This chain links TRBV29-1 with TRBJ1-2, with D possibly matching TRBD1 (5 bases). Trimming stripped 5 bases from V and 4 bases from J, with 11 bases between. This CDR3 spans 12 amino acids. CDR1 and CDR2 (germline): SQVTM, ANQGSEA. CDR3 in amino acids: CSVRRGVYGYTF. CDR3 DNA: TGCAGCGTTCGAAGGGGCGTCTATGGCTACACCTTC.

The gene calls are TRBV28 and TRBJ1-5, with 7 nucleotides matching TRBD1. With 4 bases clipped from V and 4 bases from J, the junction kept 7 bases outside the gene matches. Germline-derived CDR1 and CDR2 are MDHEN and SYDVKM. The CDR3 has 15 residues. The CDR3 nucleotides read TGTGCCAGCAGTTCACAGGGGAGTAGGAATCAGCCCCAGCATTTT. This codes for CASSSQGSRNQPQHF.

The gene calls are TRBV7-8 and TRBJ2-7, with D perhaps TRBD1 (6 bases). This CDR3 region has 13 residues. Between the trimmed V and J ends, which lost 5 bases and 4 bases, there was a span of 12 bases. CDR1 is SGHVS and CDR2 is FQNEAQ in the germline V gene. DNA of the CDR3: TGTGCCAGCAGCCCACAGGGTTTTTACGAGCAGTACTTC. Its translation: CASSPQGFYEQYF.

This clone has just a few counts. The rearrangement joins TRBV5-4 to TRBJ1-1, with a weak D call TRBD1 (5 bases). The CDR3 is made up of 13 amino acids. Germline loops: CDR1 SGHNT, CDR2 YYREEE (reference sequence). Trimming stripped 4 bases from V and 1 base from J, with 8 bases between. The CDR3 loop reads CASSGQTNTEAFF. The CDR3 DNA reads TGTGCCAGCAGCGGACAAACGAACACTGAAGCTTTCTTT.

The chain uses TRBV25-1 and TRBJ1-5, with 7 bases matching TRBD1. Trimming removed 4 bases from V and 4 bases from J; junction bases left unmatched: 4. In germline, CDR1 is MGHDK, CDR2 SYGVNS. The CDR3 contains 14 residues. The CDR3 sequence: CASSGPGQNQPQHF. The CDR3 DNA reads as TGTGCCAGCAGTGGACCGGGACAGAATCAGCCCCAGCATTTT.

The V gene is TRBV19, the J gene TRBJ2-3; no firm D call. V was trimmed by 3 bases and J by 2 bases, leaving 6 bases between them. CDR1 and CDR2 from the germline V gene are LNHDA and SQIVND (reference sequence). The CDR3 is 13 residues long. The CDR3 spells CASSMSATDTQYF. In nucleotides, the CDR3 is TGTGCCAGTAGTATGAGCGCCACAGATACGCAGTATTTT.

This clone showed up just once. The gene calls are TRBV7-6 and TRBJ2-7, with 9 bases that match TRBD1. Germline assignment: CDR1 SGHVS and CDR2 FNYEAQ. V gave up 5 bases and J gave up 4 bases; unmatched junction bases: 9. The CDR3 totals 15 residues. DNA of the CDR3: TGTGCCAGCAGCCTAGGGGGACAGGGCGTGTACGAGCAGTACTTC. This translates into CASSLGGQGVYEQYF.

The chain employs TRBV5-8 and TRBJ1-2; tentatively, D is TRBD1 (5 bases). Trimming removed 9 bases at V and 2 bases at J, with 17 bases between. CDR1 is SGHTS, CDR2 YDEGEE, per germline. The CDR3 is 14 residues long. This CDR3 reads CAITGPAFNYGYTF. CDR3 coding DNA: TGTGCCATCACAGGACCCGCATTCAACTATGGCTACACCTTC.

The chain combines TRBV21-1 with TRBJ1-5; TRBD1, as called in the table, went unchecked against the DNA. TRBV21-1 represents a pseudogene. The length of the CDR3 is 16 residues. CDR3 nucleotide sequence: TGTGCCAGCAGCAAAGGGGAGGGACAGGGTAGTCAGCCCCAGCATTTT. As protein: CASSKGEGQGSQPQHF.

The J gene is TRBJ1-4, the V gene TRBV30; no definite D call. The CDR3 extends over 13 amino acids. The germline CDR1 and CDR2 sequences are GTSNPN and SVGIG (reference sequence). V shed 5 bases and J shed 0 bases, with 7 bases lying between them. The CDR3 loop reads CAWRAATNEKLFF. The CDR3 DNA sequence: TGTGCCTGGCGCGCTGCAACTAATGAAAAACTGTTTTTT. Filled out from reference TRBV30 and TRBJ1-4, the complete variable domain reads SQTIHQWPATLVQPVGSPLSLECTVEGTSNPNLYWYRQAAGRGLQLLFYSVGIGQISSEVPQNLSASRPQDRQFILSSKKLLLSDSGFYLCAWRAATNEKLFFGSGTQLSVL.

CDR3 in DNA: TGTGCCAGCAGTGTCGGGGGTGATGCCGGGGAGCTGTTTTTT. Protein sequence: CASSVGGDAGELFF. The gene calls are TRBV25-1 and TRBJ2-2, with a possible D match to TRBD2 (6 bases). Germline lookup yields CDR1 MGHDK and CDR2 SYGVNS. The CDR3 sequence is 14 residues long. With 4 bases removed from V and 6 bases from J, the gap between germline ends came to 12 bases.

The chain is built from TRBV9 and TRBJ1-6; no clear D. From germline, CDR1 is SGDLS and CDR2 YYNGEE. The CDR3 runs to 13 residues. V was pared by 6 bases and J by 7 bases, with 11 bases between. CDR3 DNA: TGTGCCAGCAATCGGGGTGGAAATTCACCCCTCCACTTT. Translated, it gives CASNRGGNSPLHF.